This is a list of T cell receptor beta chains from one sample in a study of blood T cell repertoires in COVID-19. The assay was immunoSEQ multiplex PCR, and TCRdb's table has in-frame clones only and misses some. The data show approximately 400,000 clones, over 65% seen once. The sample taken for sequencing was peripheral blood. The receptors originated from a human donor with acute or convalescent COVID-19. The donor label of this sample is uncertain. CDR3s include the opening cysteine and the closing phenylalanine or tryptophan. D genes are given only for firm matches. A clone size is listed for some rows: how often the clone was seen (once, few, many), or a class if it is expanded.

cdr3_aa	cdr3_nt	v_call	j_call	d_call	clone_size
CASSEQGGLIYGYTF	TGCGCCAGCAGTGAGCAAGGTGGGCTGATCTATGGCTACACCTTC	TRBV10-2	TRBJ1-2	-	-
CASSLRTGGRGDGYTF	TGTGCCAGCAGCCTCAGGACAGGGGGCAGAGGGGATGGCTACACCTTC	TRBV3-1/TRBV3-2	TRBJ1-2	TRBD1	-
CASSSQPSTGWAQHF	TGTGCCAGTAGTTCCCAGCCATCGACAGGGTGGGCCCAGCATTTT	TRBV19	TRBJ1-5	TRBD1	-
CASSYRGGGGELFF	TGTGCCAGCAGCTACCGGGGAGGAGGGGGGGAGCTGTTTTTT	TRBV5-6	TRBJ2-2	-	-
CASSQGTYGYTF	TGCGCCAGCAGCCAAGGGACATATGGCTACACCTTC	TRBV4-1	TRBJ1-2	-	-
CASSLVQAHVVQHF	TGTGCCAGCAGCTTGGTACAGGCACATGTTGTCCAGCATTTT	TRBV5-8	TRBJ1-5	-	-
CASTFIQVTFANTGELFF	TGTGCCAGCACTTTTATACAGGTGACGTTCGCGAACACCGGGGAGCTGTTTTTT	TRBV18	TRBJ2-2	-	-
CASTRGTRDGYTF	TGTGCCAGCACCCGGGGGACGAGGGATGGCTACACCTTC	TRBV3-1/TRBV3-2	TRBJ1-2	-	-
CASSELAGGSFNEQFF	TGTGCCAGCAGTGAGCTAGCGGGGGGCTCGTTCAATGAGCAGTTCTTC	TRBV6-1	TRBJ2-1	TRBD2	-
CASSLGLTGDTIYF	TGCGCCAGCAGCTTGGGTCTCACAGGGGACACCATATATTTT	TRBV5-1	TRBJ1-3	TRBD1	-
CASSLATENNSPLHF	TGTGCCAGCAGTTTGGCGACAGAAAATAATTCACCCCTCCACTTT	TRBV28	TRBJ1-6	-	-
CASSSYHTIQGRAEAFF	TGTGCCAGCAGTTCTTACCATACGATACAGGGTCGGGCTGAAGCTTTCTTT	TRBV28	TRBJ1-1	-	-
CASKRGGAGGTEAFF	TGTGCCAGCAAAAGGGGCGGGGCAGGGGGAACTGAAGCTTTCTTT	TRBV3-1/TRBV3-2	TRBJ1-1	TRBD1	-
CASSLASSGSGSMQFF	TGTGCCAGCAGCTTAGCCTCTAGCGGGAGTGGAAGCATGCAGTTCTTC	TRBV11-2	TRBJ2-1	TRBD2	-
CASSGGTGGTEAFF	TGTGCCAGCAGCGGGGGGACAGGGGGTACTGAAGCTTTCTTT	TRBV5-4	TRBJ1-1	TRBD1	-
CASRLDRVDGYTF	TGTGCCAGCAGGTTAGACAGGGTAGATGGCTACACCTTC	TRBV6-5	TRBJ1-2	TRBD1	once
CASNLNRGLGTEAFF	TGTGCCAGCAACTTAAACAGGGGTTTGGGGACTGAAGCTTTCTTT	TRBV5-6	TRBJ1-1	TRBD1	-
CASSKGVYGYTF	TGTGCCAGCAGTAAAGGGGTCTATGGCTACACCTTC	TRBV28	TRBJ1-2	-	few
CASSLTGQRNTEAFF	TGTGCCAGCAGCCTTACGGGACAGAGGAACACTGAAGCTTTCTTT	TRBV5-5	TRBJ1-1	TRBD1	few
CASSSRGQGQPQHF	TGTGCCAGCAGCTCCAGGGGGCAGGGTCAGCCCCAGCATTTT	TRBV5-6	TRBJ1-5	TRBD1	-
CASSRTGVNYGYTF	TGTGCCAGCAGCCGGACAGGGGTTAACTATGGCTACACCTTC	TRBV5-4	TRBJ1-2	TRBD1	few
CASSKQSRSGNTIYF	TGTGCCAGCTCAAAACAGTCACGCTCTGGAAACACCATATATTTT	TRBV7-9	TRBJ1-3	-	-
CASSIGVLRDKWRNTEAFF	TGTGCCAGTAGTATAGGGGTCCTCCGGGACAAATGGAGGAACACTGAAGCTTTCTTT	TRBV19	TRBJ1-1	-	few
CASSVGLAGGSSYNEQFF	TGTGCCAGCAGCGTGGGACTAGCGGGAGGGAGCTCCTACAATGAGCAGTTCTTC	TRBV5-6	TRBJ2-1	TRBD2	-
CASSGQGWVPQHF	TGTGCCAGCAGCGGACAGGGTTGGGTGCCCCAGCATTTT	TRBV6-5	TRBJ1-5	TRBD1	few
CASSETGQSPGYTF	TGTGCCAGCAGTGAAACGGGACAGAGCCCTGGCTACACCTTC	TRBV6-1	TRBJ1-2	TRBD1	-
CASSGGTEAFF	TGTGCCAGCAGCGGTGGCACTGAAGCTTTCTTT	TRBV2	TRBJ1-1	-	-
CASRLAGFMDEQFF	TGTGCCAGTCGTCTAGCGGGGTTCATGGATGAGCAGTTCTTC	TRBV2	TRBJ2-1	TRBD2	-
CASTPESGSSYEQYF	TGTGCCAGCACCCCGGAGAGCGGTAGCTCCTACGAGCAGTACTTC	TRBV2	TRBJ2-7	-	-
CASSLTDFWGYTF	TGTGCCAGCTCACTTACAGATTTCTGGGGCTACACCTTC	TRBV18	TRBJ1-2	-	-
CASSVQVTTSYNEQFF	TGTGCCAGCAGCGTACAGGTTACGACCTCCTACAATGAGCAGTTCTTC	TRBV21-1	TRBJ2-1	-	-
CASSHLVYEQYF	TGTGCCAGCAGTCACCTAGTCTACGAGCAGTACTTC	TRBV2	TRBJ2-7	-	-
CASTRGLGHEQFF	TGTGCCAGCACCCGGGGTTTAGGGCATGAGCAGTTCTTC	TRBV27	TRBJ2-1	-	few
CAWSIAGNNQPQHF	TGTGCCTGGAGCATAGCGGGAAACAATCAGCCCCAGCATTTT	TRBV30	TRBJ1-5	-	-
CASSFFSSGSSEQYF	TGTGCCAGCAGCTTTTTCTCTAGCGGGAGTAGCGAGCAGTACTTC	TRBV5-5	TRBJ2-7	TRBD2	-
CAWSGGYEQFF	TGTGCCTGGAGTGGCGGGTATGAGCAGTTCTTC	TRBV30	TRBJ2-1	-	-
CATNAAVNEKLFF	TGTGCCACTAACGCGGCAGTCAATGAAAAACTGTTTTTT	TRBV28	TRBJ1-4	-	-
CASRYGQTPQPQHF	TGTGCCAGCCGTTACGGACAGACCCCGCAGCCCCAGCATTTT	TRBV2	TRBJ1-5	-	-
CASGLPPRQDGNTIYF	TGTGCTAGTGGTTTGCCCCCCCGGCAGGATGGAAACACCATATATTTT	TRBV12-5	TRBJ1-3	-	-
CASNSGGRTEAFF	TGTGCCAGCAACTCCGGGGGGCGTACTGAAGCTTTCTTT	TRBV5-4	TRBJ1-1	-	-
CASSLDGPAVPTGANVLTF	TGCGCCAGCAGCTTGGATGGTCCTGCAGTCCCGACTGGGGCCAACGTCCTGACTTTC	TRBV5-1	TRBJ2-6	-	-
CASRRGENTEAFF	TGTGCCAGCAGACGGGGGGAGAACACTGAAGCTTTCTTT	TRBV12-3/TRBV12-4	TRBJ1-1	-	-
CASSPTRLPSGAEQFF	TGTGCCAGCAGCCCAACCAGACTACCTTCGGGAGCTGAGCAGTTCTTC	TRBV11-2	TRBJ2-1	-	once
CASSEHGQDGYTF	TGTGCCAGCAGTGAACACGGACAAGATGGCTACACCTTC	TRBV2	TRBJ1-2	-	-
CASSRWGSGGTDTQYF	TGTGCCAGCAGTCGCTGGGGTAGCGGGGGCACAGATACGCAGTATTTT	TRBV7-9	TRBJ2-3	TRBD2	once
CASIRQYNSPLHF	TGTGCCAGCATAAGACAATATAATTCACCCCTCCACTTT	TRBV28	TRBJ1-6	-	few
CASSWGGAGVNQPQHF	TGTGCCAGCAGTTGGGGGGGGGCGGGGGTAAATCAGCCCCAGCATTTT	TRBV27	TRBJ1-5	-	-
CASRGVTLQGYAFF	TGTGCCAGCAGGGGCGTGACCCTTCAGGGGTACGCTTTCTTT	TRBV7-8	TRBJ1-1	-	-
CASSFSGITGELFF	TGTGCCAGCAGCTTTAGCGGGATTACCGGGGAGCTGTTTTTT	TRBV7-9	TRBJ2-2	TRBD2	-
CASSIQGAGTEAFF	TGTGCCAGTAGTATCCAGGGGGCGGGCACTGAAGCTTTCTTT	TRBV19	TRBJ1-1	TRBD1	-
CASKRDRVPGELFF	TGTGCCAGCAAGCGGGACAGGGTACCCGGGGAGCTGTTTTTT	TRBV5-4	TRBJ2-2	TRBD1	-
CASSLEKTVFEKLFF	TGTGCCAGCAGCTTAGAGAAGACAGTCTTTGAAAAACTGTTTTTT	TRBV11-2	TRBJ1-4	-	-
CASRLRGNTEAFF	TGTGCCAGCAGACTCAGGGGGAACACTGAAGCTTTCTTT	TRBV28	TRBJ1-1	-	many
CAWSVRLFGTGENYGYTF	TGTGCCTGGAGTGTACGGTTGTTTGGAACAGGGGAGAACTATGGCTACACCTTC	TRBV30	TRBJ1-2	TRBD1	-
CASSPPPGQGRGSPLHF	TGTGCCAGCAGTCCTCCCCCCGGACAGGGGAGAGGATCACCCCTCCACTTT	TRBV28	TRBJ1-6	TRBD1	-
CASRLRGGTQETQYF	TGCGCCAGCCGGCTTCGGGGGGGGACCCAAGAGACCCAGTACTTC	TRBV5-1	TRBJ2-5	TRBD2	-